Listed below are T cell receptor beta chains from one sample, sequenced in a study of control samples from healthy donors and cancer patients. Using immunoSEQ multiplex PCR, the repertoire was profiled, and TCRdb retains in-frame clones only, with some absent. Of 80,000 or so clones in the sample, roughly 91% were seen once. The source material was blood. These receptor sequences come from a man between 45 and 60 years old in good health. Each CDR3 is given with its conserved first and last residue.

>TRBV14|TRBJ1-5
CASSQRQGLEEGNQPQHF
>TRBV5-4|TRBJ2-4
CASSLRGEDIQYF
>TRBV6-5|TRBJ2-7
CASGARSYEQYF
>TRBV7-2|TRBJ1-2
CASSVDVGHYTF
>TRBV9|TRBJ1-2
CASSVREGSGGYTF
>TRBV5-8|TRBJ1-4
CASSLGIGVDEKLFF
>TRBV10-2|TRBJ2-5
CASSEPEGTQYF
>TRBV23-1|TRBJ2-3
CASTGDTQYF
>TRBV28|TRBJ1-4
CASSLGQGSEKLFF
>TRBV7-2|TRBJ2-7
CASSLFADNEQYF
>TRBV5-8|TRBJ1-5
CASSLRTGQYSNQPQHF
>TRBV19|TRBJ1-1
CASSIWGQGVEAFF
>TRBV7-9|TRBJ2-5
CASSSLTLLETQYF
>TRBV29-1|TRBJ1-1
CSVEAEQNSAFF
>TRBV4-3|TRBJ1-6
CASSQEQDRSPLHF